The 24 T cell receptor beta chains reported below all come from one sample, sequenced in a study of blood T cell repertoires in COVID-19. Here immunoSEQ multiplex PCR was the method, and the copy in TCRdb shows in-frame clones only, minus some. The data contain about 220,000 clones, 65% to 90% of them singletons. The sequenced sample was peripheral blood. The receptors here all came from a woman in her sixties or seventies with acute or convalescent COVID-19.

V usage is TRBV3-1 (or the pseudogene TRBV3-2) and J usage is TRBJ2-5; D uncertain. V was trimmed by 4 bases and J by 5 bases, leaving 8 bases between them. The CDR3 covers 12 residues. Germline V lookup: CDR1 LGHDT, CDR2 YNNKEL (reference sequence). The CDR3 region is CASSPNGETQYF. CDR3 nucleotides: TGTGCCAGCAGCCCTAATGGTGAGACCCAGTACTTC.

For this clone: The sample carries other DNA sequences with the same CDR3. The rearrangement uses TRBV7-9 and TRBJ2-1; 7 bases line up with TRBD1. Unmatched junction bases numbered 2, after V lost 3 bases and J lost 6 bases. Germline values: CDR1 SEHNR, CDR2 FQNEAQ (reference sequence). The CDR3 is 13 amino acids. CDR3 loop: CASSLAGGNEQFF. Written as DNA, the CDR3 is TGTGCCAGCAGCTTGGCAGGGGGCAATGAGCAGTTCTTC. The variable domain in full, completed from reference TRBV7-9 and TRBJ2-1, reads DTGVSQNPRHKITKRGQNVTFRCDPISEHNRLYWYRQTLGQGPEFLTYFQNEAQLEKSRLLSDRFSAERPKGSFSTLEIQRTEQGDSAMYLCASSLAGGNEQFFGPGTRLTVL.

This clone has only a few counts. As DNA, the CDR3 is TGCGCCAGCAGCGCGGGACAGCCGAACACCGGGGAGCTGTTTTTT. Encoded protein: CASSAGQPNTGELFF. V is TRBV5-1 and J is TRBJ2-2; a weak D match, TRBD1 (7 bases). The CDR3 extends over 15 amino acids. V lost 4 bases and J 0 bases, leaving 10 bases between the germline ends. Germline assignment: CDR1 SGHRS and CDR2 YFSETQ.

This clone has just a few counts. J is TRBJ1-1 and V is TRBV3-1 (or the pseudogene TRBV3-2), with a weak D call TRBD1 (5 bases). The CDR3 totals 12 residues. Deletions cut 7 bases from V and 5 bases from J, with 11 bases between. Germline values: CDR1 LGHDT, CDR2 YNNKEL (reference sequence). CDR3 bases: TGTGCCAGCATGGGGGGGAGGACTGAAGCTTTCTTT. It codes for CASMGGRTEAFF.

The chain is built from TRBV7-2 and TRBJ1-2; 8 nucleotides line up with TRBD1. The CDR3 consists of 15 residues. Unmatched junction bases numbered 13, after V lost 8 bases and J lost 5 bases. The germline V gene has CDR1 SGHTA and CDR2 FQGNSA. CDR3 in DNA: TGTGCCAGCTCCCTCGACAGGGGAGGAGGGTATGGCTACACCTTC. Its protein is CASSLDRGGGYGYTF. Full variable domain (remainder filled in from reference TRBV7-2 and TRBJ1-2): GAGVSQSPSNKVTEKGKDVELRCDPISGHTALYWYRQSLGQGLEFLIYFQGNSAPDKSGLPSDRFSAERTGGSVSTLTIQRTQQEDSAVYLCASSLDRGGGYGYTFGSGTRLTVV.

This clone showed up just a few times. The chain has TRBV19 and TRBJ1-1; D uncertain. The V gene's germline CDR1 is LNHDA and CDR2 SQIVND (reference sequence). The CDR3 consists of 14 residues. The V end was cut by 5 bases, the J end by 7 bases, with 17 bases between. The CDR3 region is CASSPTGRLGEAFF. The CDR3 DNA is TGTGCCAGTAGTCCGACCGGCAGGTTAGGTGAAGCTTTCTTT.

This rearrangement joins TRBV5-1 to TRBJ2-7; 10 positions match TRBD1. After removal of 6 bases from V and 1 base from J, the junction contained 4 bases not matched to a gene. Germline assignment: CDR1 SGHRS and CDR2 YFSETQ. The CDR3 totals 14 residues. The CDR3 nucleotides read TGCGCCAGCAATATGGGACAGGGGTCCTACGAGCAGTACTTC. It codes for CASNMGQGSYEQYF.

J is TRBJ1-2 and V is TRBV2; TRBD1 is a possible D gene (6 bases). This CDR3 spans 13 amino acids. Trimming left V 0 bases short and J 8 bases short, with 10 bases between. Per the germline V gene, CDR1 is SNHLY and CDR2 is FYNNEI. The DNA of the CDR3 is TGTGCCAGCAGTGAAGCGCACAGGGACGGCTACACCTTC. Its translation: CASSEAHRDGYTF.

V gene TRBV9 combines with J gene TRBJ2-3, with 7 nucleotides matching TRBD1. J gave up 2 bases and V 2 bases, and 5 bases lay outside the gene matches. This CDR3 contains 15 residues. Germline V gives CDR1 SGDLS, CDR2 YYNGEE. The CDR3: CASSVTGVTTDTQYF. In nucleotides, the CDR3 is TGTGCCAGCAGCGTTACAGGGGTTACCACAGATACGCAGTATTTT.

The CDR3 DNA follows: TGTGCCAGCAGTTATATCCCCCCGAGGGACTACGAGCAGTACTTC. Translated: CASSYIPPRDYEQYF. The chain recombines TRBV6-2 or TRBV6-3 with TRBJ2-7; the D gene is possibly TRBD2 (5 bases). The CDR3 sequence is 15 residues long. The germline CDR1 and CDR2 sequences are MNHEY and SVGEGT. V lost 3 bases, J lost 3 bases, and 15 bases lay in between.

CDR3 DNA sequence: TGTGCCAGCAGCCGAGGGGGCGACTATGGCTACACCTTC. This encodes CASSRGGDYGYTF. This chain connects TRBV7-9 to TRBJ1-2; TRBD1 matches at 7 bases. J lost 3 bases, V lost 5 bases, and 3 bases had no gene match. Germline CDR1 and CDR2: SEHNR and FQNEAQ (reference sequence). The CDR3 extends over 13 amino acids.

This clone has ten or more counts. Distinct nucleotide sequences in the sample also encode this CDR3. The J gene is TRBJ1-2, the V gene TRBV7-2, with 7 bases identical to TRBD1. V shed 5 bases, J shed 3 bases, and the junction held 9 bases outside the gene matches. Per germline, CDR1 SGHTA and CDR2 FQGNSA. CDR3 length equals 15 residues. This chain's CDR3 is CASSPLGQGDYGYTF. The CDR3, as DNA: TGTGCCAGCAGCCCACTCGGGCAGGGGGACTATGGCTACACCTTC.

This chain connects TRBV10-3 to TRBJ2-5; D may be TRBD2 (6 bases). The CDR3 runs 13 residues. V was cut by 4 bases and J by 4 bases, with 10 bases left in between. CDR1 and CDR2 from the germline V gene are ENHRY and SYGVKD. In nucleotides, the CDR3 is TGTGCCATCAGTGGTGGGGGGTCAGAGACCCAGTACTTC. It specifies CAISGGGSETQYF.

The chain joins TRBV5-4 to TRBJ1-1; D not resolved. Germline lookup yields CDR1 SGHNT and CDR2 YYREEE (reference sequence). V was cut by 3 bases and J by 0 bases, with 9 bases left in between. This CDR3 contains 14 residues. CDR3: CASSWRTVNTEAFF. The CDR3 nucleotides read TGTGCCAGCAGCTGGAGGACGGTGAACACTGAAGCTTTCTTT.

Remarks on this clone: Other DNA sequences in this specimen translate into the identical CDR3. This chain connects TRBV5-4 to TRBJ2-1; D not certain. The V gene lost 3 bases and the J gene lost 4 bases, with 2 bases spanning the gap. Germline-derived CDR1 and CDR2 are SGHNT and YYREEE (reference sequence). This CDR3 has 11 amino acids. The CDR3 reads CASSSYNEQFF. In nucleotides, the CDR3 is TGTGCCAGCAGCTCGTACAATGAGCAGTTCTTC.

The V gene is TRBV19, the J gene TRBJ1-4, with TRBD1 as a possible D gene (5 bases). The CDR3 is made up of 15 amino acids. From germline, CDR1 is LNHDA and CDR2 SQIVND (reference sequence). The germline V and J ends were trimmed by 0 bases and 8 bases, with 13 bases remaining between them. CDR3 nucleotides: TGTGCCAGTAGTATAGATTACGAGGAGGGGGAAAAACTGTTTTTT. Translated: CASSIDYEEGEKLFF.

This chain links TRBV6-1 with TRBJ1-1; possible D gene TRBD1, 6 bases. The CDR3 runs 14 residues. V dropped 3 bases and J dropped 4 bases, with 12 bases sitting between them. Per the germline V gene, CDR1 is MNHNS and CDR2 is SASEGT. The CDR3 region is CASSDQGLGTEAFF. Here the CDR3 DNA reads TGTGCCAGCAGTGATCAGGGGTTAGGCACTGAAGCTTTCTTT.

This chain connects TRBV7-8 to TRBJ1-6, with 8 bases matching TRBD1. V gave up 5 bases and J gave up 4 bases; unmatched junction bases: 7. The CDR3 extends over 16 amino acids. Germline CDR1 is SGHVS and CDR2 is FQNEAQ. This CDR3 reads CASSPTQGAYNSPLHF. CDR3 in DNA: TGTGCCAGCAGCCCGACTCAGGGGGCGTATAATTCACCCCTCCACTTT.

V and J are TRBV12-3 or TRBV12-4 and TRBJ1-3; D is uncertain. V was trimmed by 8 bases and J by 0 bases, leaving 5 bases between them. The CDR3 contains 12 residues. CDR3 DNA: TGTGCCAGCGGCAGCTCTGGAAACACCATATATTTT. It codes for CASGSSGNTIYF.

The chain links TRBV20-1 to TRBJ1-2; TRBD1 matches 7 bases. The CDR3 is 15 amino acids. V trimming: 3 bases; J trimming: 2 bases; junction bases outside the gene matches: 9. The germline gives CDR1 DFQATT, CDR2 SNEGSKA (reference sequence). DNA for the CDR3: TGCAGTGCTAGTACAGGGGCGGCCCTCAACTATGGCTACACCTTC. Translating gives CSASTGAALNYGYTF.

The chain links TRBV11-2 to TRBJ2-3; weak D call: TRBD1 (6 bases). The germline V and J ends were trimmed by 5 bases and 5 bases, with 14 bases remaining between them. Germline assignment: CDR1 SGHAT and CDR2 FQNNGV. The CDR3 runs 14 residues. The CDR3: CASSKNREVDTQYF. As DNA, the CDR3 is TGTGCCAGCAGCAAAAACAGGGAAGTAGATACGCAGTATTTT. Full variable domain (rest looked up from reference TRBV11-2 and TRBJ2-3): EAGVAQSPRYKIIEKRQSVAFWCNPISGHATLYWYQQILGQGPKLLIQFQNNGVVDDSQLPKDRFSAERLKGVDSTLKIQPAKLEDSAVYLCASSKNREVDTQYFGPGTRLTVL.

Concerning this clone: This sample includes further DNA sequences coding for the same CDR3. J is TRBJ1-6 and V is TRBV6-5; tentative D call: TRBD1 (6 bases). The CDR3 is 15 residues long. CDR1 and CDR2 (germline): MNHEY, SVGAGI. Trimming took 0 bases from V and 10 from J, leaving 13 bases between them. CDR3 loop: CASSYSRGGGSPLHF. In nucleotides, the CDR3 is TGTGCCAGCAGTTACTCGAGGGGGGGCGGCTCACCCCTCCACTTT.

The V call is TRBV19, the J call TRBJ1-2, with no clear D. The CDR3 runs 14 residues. Germline values: CDR1 LNHDA, CDR2 SQIVND (reference sequence). Between the trimmed V and J ends, which lost 6 bases and 8 bases, there was a span of 19 bases. CDR3 coding DNA: TGTGCCAGTAGATTTAACGGCATTGGGGAGGGCTACACCTTC. It codes for CASRFNGIGEGYTF. The variable domain in full, completed from reference TRBV19 and TRBJ1-2, reads DGGITQSPKYLFRKEGQNVTLSCEQNLNHDAMYWYRQDPGQGLRLIYYSQIVNDFQKGDIAEGYSVSREKKESFPLTVTSAQKNPTAFYLCASRFNGIGEGYTFGSGTRLTVV.

This clone was counted once. The chain recombines TRBV11-2 with TRBJ1-2; D perhaps matches TRBD1 (5 bases). Germline V lookup: CDR1 SGHAT, CDR2 FQNNGV. The CDR3 loop spans 14 amino acids. With 5 bases removed from V and 4 bases from J, the gap between germline ends came to 14 bases. The CDR3: CASSPGGGSYGYTF. CDR3 nucleotides: TGTGCCAGCAGCCCCGGGGGGGGGTCCTATGGCTACACCTTC.